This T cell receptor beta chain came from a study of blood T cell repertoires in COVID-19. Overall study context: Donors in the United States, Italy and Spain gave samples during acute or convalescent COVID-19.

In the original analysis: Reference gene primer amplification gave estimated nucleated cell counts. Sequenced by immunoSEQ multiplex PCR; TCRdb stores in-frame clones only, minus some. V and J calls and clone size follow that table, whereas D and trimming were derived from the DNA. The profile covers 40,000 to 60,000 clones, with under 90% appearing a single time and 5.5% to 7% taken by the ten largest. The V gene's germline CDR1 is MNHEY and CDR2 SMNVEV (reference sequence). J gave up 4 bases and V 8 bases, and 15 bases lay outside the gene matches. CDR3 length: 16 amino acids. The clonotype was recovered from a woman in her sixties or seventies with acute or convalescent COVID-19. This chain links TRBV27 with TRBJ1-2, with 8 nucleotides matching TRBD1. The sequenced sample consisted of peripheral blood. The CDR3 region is CASHRGAGGNLYGYTF. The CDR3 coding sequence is TGTGCCAGCCATAGGGGGGCAGGGGGCAATCTCTATGGCTACACCTTC.